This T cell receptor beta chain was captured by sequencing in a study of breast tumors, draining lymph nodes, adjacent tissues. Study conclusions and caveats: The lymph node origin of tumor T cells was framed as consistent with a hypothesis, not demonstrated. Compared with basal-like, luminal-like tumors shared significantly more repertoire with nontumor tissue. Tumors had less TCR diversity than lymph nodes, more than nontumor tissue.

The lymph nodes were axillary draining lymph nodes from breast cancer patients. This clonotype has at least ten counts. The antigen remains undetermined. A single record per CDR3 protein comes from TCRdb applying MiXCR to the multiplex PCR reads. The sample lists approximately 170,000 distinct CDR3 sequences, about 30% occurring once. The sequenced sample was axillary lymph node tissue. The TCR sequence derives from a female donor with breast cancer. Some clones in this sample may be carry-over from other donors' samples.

The CDR3 bases are TGTGCCAGCAGCTTGGGGACTAGCGGGAGTGGGTATGAGCAGTTCTTC. This codes for CASSLGTSGSGYEQFF. The chain employs TRBV5-8 and TRBJ2-1, with 13 nucleotides matching TRBD2. This CDR3 has 16 amino acids. The V and J ends lost 0 bases and 8 bases, in that order; junction bases with no gene match: 5. CDR1 and CDR2 (germline): SGHTS, YDEGEE.